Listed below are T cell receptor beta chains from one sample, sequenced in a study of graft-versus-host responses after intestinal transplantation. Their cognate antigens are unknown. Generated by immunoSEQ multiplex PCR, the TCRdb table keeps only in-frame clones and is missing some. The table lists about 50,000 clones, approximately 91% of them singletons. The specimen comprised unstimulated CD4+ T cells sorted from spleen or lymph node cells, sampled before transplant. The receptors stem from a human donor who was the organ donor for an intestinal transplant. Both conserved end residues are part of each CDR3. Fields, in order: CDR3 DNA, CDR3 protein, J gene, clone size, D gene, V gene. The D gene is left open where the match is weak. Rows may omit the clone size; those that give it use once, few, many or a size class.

TGCAGCGTTAGGGCTAGCGGGAGTTGGGGCAATGAGCAGTTCTTC | CSVRASGSWGNEQFF | TRBJ2-1 | . | TRBD2 | TRBV29-1
TGTGCCAGCAGTGAAGCGGGAGGCAGGGGGGCTTTCTTT | CASSEAGGRGAFF | TRBJ1-1 | . | TRBD1 | TRBV6-1
TGTGCCAGCGGACAGGGGAACACTGAAGCTTTCTTT | CASGQGNTEAFF | TRBJ1-1 | . | TRBD1 | TRBV19
TGTGCCAGCAGCCAGGGCCTCCTGTCCCCGGGACTAGCGGGAACCTACGAGCAGTACTTC | CASSQGLLSPGLAGTYEQYF | TRBJ2-7 | . | TRBD2 | TRBV4-2
TGCAGCGGGGGGGGCGGGAGGGCCGTGAATGAGCAGTTCTTC | CSGGGGRAVNEQFF | TRBJ2-1 | once | TRBD2 | TRBV29-1
TGTGCCAGCAGTTTACTAGCGGAGCAGTTCTTC | CASSLLAEQFF | TRBJ2-1 | . | TRBD2 | TRBV2
TGTGCCAGCAGTGAACAGGGCAATCAGCCCCAGCATTTT | CASSEQGNQPQHF | TRBJ1-5 | . | . | TRBV6-1
TGCGCCAGCAGGCAAATGGGGGAGAACCACGAGCAGTACTTC | CASRQMGENHEQYF | TRBJ2-7 | . | . | TRBV10-2
TGTGCCAGCAGTTACTCAGGGACAGTCAAAAACATTCAGTACTTC | CASSYSGTVKNIQYF | TRBJ2-4 | . | TRBD1 | TRBV6-6
TGTGCCACCAGCCGACAGGGCAATCAGCCCCAGCATTTT | CATSRQGNQPQHF | TRBJ1-5 | . | . | TRBV15
TGCGCCAGCAGGCCCCGGACTAGCGGGAGTTTATGGGCTTACAATGAGCAGTTCTTC | CASRPRTSGSLWAYNEQFF | TRBJ2-1 | . | TRBD2 | TRBV5-1
TGTGCCATCAGTAGAGGGGAGACCTACGAGCAGTACTTC | CAISRGETYEQYF | TRBJ2-7 | . | . | TRBV10-3
TGTGCCAGCAGCCCTAATCGGGGGAAGACTGAAGCTTTCTTT | CASSPNRGKTEAFF | TRBJ1-1 | . | . | TRBV11-1
TGTGCCAGCAGTGTCACTAGCGGGAGGGTTGGTGAGCGGTTCTTC | CASSVTSGRVGERFF | TRBJ2-1 | once | TRBD2 | TRBV2
TGTGCCAGCAGTTACGGCGGTACCTACGAGCAGTACTTC | CASSYGGTYEQYF | TRBJ2-7 | once | . | TRBV6-9
TGTGCCAGCAGCACTCGGAGGGACAGGGGCATGGGAAGCTCCTACGAGCAGTACTTC | CASSTRRDRGMGSSYEQYF | TRBJ2-7 | . | . | TRBV21-1
TGTGCCAGCAGTTCCCCGGGACGGCGTGGCTATGGCTACACCTTC | CASSSPGRRGYGYTF | TRBJ1-2 | . | . | TRBV27
TGTGCCAGCAGCTTGCCCGGGTCAGGGCGAGAGACCCAGTACTTC | CASSLPGSGRETQYF | TRBJ2-5 | . | . | TRBV11-2
TGTGCCAGCAGTCGAGGGCGGAACACCGGGGAGCTGTTTTTT | CASSRGRNTGELFF | TRBJ2-2 | . | . | TRBV28
TGTGCCAGCAGCCTTATAGCGGGAGGGCCGGGGACAGATACGCAGTATTTT | CASSLIAGGPGTDTQYF | TRBJ2-3 | once | TRBD2 | TRBV7-9
TGTGCCAGCAGCCAAGAAGAAGGGTCCCTAGCGGGAGCTACCTACGAGCAGTACTTC | CASSQEEGSLAGATYEQYF | TRBJ2-7 | . | TRBD2 | TRBV4-2
TGTGCCAGTAGTACCCCGCCGGGACTAGCCAAAAACATTCAGTACTTC | CASSTPPGLAKNIQYF | TRBJ2-4 | . | . | TRBV19